A selection of T cell receptor beta chains follows, all from one sample in a study of blood T cell repertoires in COVID-19. Here immunoSEQ multiplex PCR was the method, and the copy in TCRdb shows in-frame clones only, minus some. The sample yields over 100,000 clones, 85% to 90% seen once. The sample was peripheral blood. Receptors were obtained from a human donor in a cohort sampled during active COVID-19. CDR3s include the opening cysteine and the closing phenylalanine or tryptophan. A D gene is named only where the DNA matches it firmly. Expanded clones get a size class; other rows say once, few or many, or leave the size out.

abundance	v_gene	j_gene	d_gene	CDR3aa	CDR3nt
NA	TRBV2	TRBJ1-1	NA	CASSGTGGWTEAFF	TGTGCCAGCAGTGGTACCGGAGGCTGGACTGAAGCTTTCTTT
NA	TRBV19	TRBJ2-1	NA	CASSSGSTSYNEQFF	TGTGCCAGTAGTAGCGGGTCAACCTCCTACAATGAGCAGTTCTTC
NA	TRBV7-8	TRBJ2-3	TRBD2	CATFGGRSGGASDTQYF	TGTGCCACCTTTGGGGGAAGGAGCGGGGGGGCCTCAGATACGCAGTATTTT
once	TRBV18	TRBJ1-2	TRBD1	CASSPRQGPSGYGYTF	TGTGCCAGCTCACCGAGACAGGGGCCCTCGGGCTATGGCTACACCTTC
NA	TRBV3-1/TRBV3-2	TRBJ2-1	NA	CASSGQGGEQFF	TGTGCCAGCAGCGGTCAGGGGGGTGAGCAGTTCTTC
once	TRBV7-3	TRBJ2-2	NA	CASSQGHRGTGELFF	TGTGCCAGCAGCCAGGGACACCGAGGCACCGGGGAGCTGTTTTTT
NA	TRBV7-2	TRBJ2-5	TRBD2	CASSPPGGVGKTQYF	TGTGCCAGCAGCCCGCCGGGGGGGGTAGGGAAGACCCAGTACTTC
NA	TRBV29-1	TRBJ1-1	TRBD1	CSAGDRVNTEAFF	TGCAGCGCTGGGGACAGAGTGAACACTGAAGCTTTCTTT
once	TRBV18	TRBJ2-7	NA	CASSPSRGIPHEQYF	TGTGCCAGCTCACCCTCTCGCGGGATCCCCCACGAGCAGTACTTC
NA	TRBV2	TRBJ2-1	TRBD1	CASRPRDRVYNEQFF	TGTGCCAGCAGGCCCCGGGACAGAGTCTACAATGAGCAGTTCTTC
NA	TRBV3-1/TRBV3-2	TRBJ2-4	NA	CASSLSVGSKNKNIQYF	TGTGCCAGCAGCCTCTCCGTGGGGAGTAAAAACAAAAACATTCAGTACTTC
NA	TRBV5-1	TRBJ2-1	TRBD2	CASSLASGSLNEQFF	TGCGCCAGCAGCTTGGCCAGCGGGAGTCTCAATGAGCAGTTCTTC
NA	TRBV30	TRBJ2-7	TRBD1	CAFPDRGSYEQYF	TGTGCCTTTCCGGACAGGGGCTCCTACGAGCAGTACTTC
NA	TRBV29-1	TRBJ2-3	TRBD1	CSGRGQGIPDTQYF	TGCAGCGGGCGGGGACAGGGAATCCCAGATACGCAGTATTTT
NA	TRBV12-5	TRBJ2-1	TRBD2	CASGLVSSGVNEQFF	TGTGCTAGTGGTTTGGTGTCTAGCGGGGTCAATGAGCAGTTCTTC
NA	TRBV30	TRBJ1-3	NA	CAWSVRGGNTIYF	TGTGCCTGGAGTGTACGGGGTGGAAACACCATATATTTT
NA	TRBV9	TRBJ1-5	NA	CASSVQGGNQPQHF	TGTGCCAGCAGCGTACAGGGTGGAAATCAGCCCCAGCATTTT
NA	TRBV5-1	TRBJ2-3	NA	CASSANREDTQYF	TGCGCCAGCAGCGCGAACAGGGAAGATACGCAGTATTTT
once	TRBV4-3	TRBJ2-2	NA	CASSQLGGNTGELFF	TGCGCCAGCAGCCAACTGGGGGGAAACACCGGGGAGCTGTTTTTT
NA	TRBV14	TRBJ1-4	NA	CASSPDTQNEKLFF	TGTGCCAGCAGCCCTGACACGCAGAATGAAAAACTGTTTTTT
NA	TRBV23-1	TRBJ2-6	NA	CASRGQSSGANVLTF	TGCGCCAGTAGAGGCCAGAGCTCTGGGGCCAACGTCCTGACTTTC
NA	TRBV2	TRBJ1-2	NA	CASSALQGEAGRGYTF	TGTGCCAGCAGTGCCCTCCAAGGGGAGGCGGGAAGGGGCTACACCTTC
NA	TRBV7-3	TRBJ1-3	NA	CASSLGGLSSGNTIYF	TGTGCCAGCAGCTTAGGCGGCCTTAGCTCTGGAAACACCATATATTTT
once	TRBV12-5	TRBJ2-2	NA	CASGPRGELFF	TGTGCTAGTGGTCCCCGCGGGGAGCTGTTTTTT
NA	TRBV7-9	TRBJ2-3	TRBD2	CASSPWQRAGGSDTQYF	TGTGCCAGCAGCCCCTGGCAAAGGGCGGGAGGATCAGATACGCAGTATTTT
NA	TRBV4-3	TRBJ2-3	TRBD2	CASSQEPGGGARDTQYF	TGCGCCAGCAGCCAAGAACCTGGCGGGGGGGCCCGAGATACGCAGTATTTT
NA	TRBV18	TRBJ2-7	NA	CASSPQEPHLPQEQYF	TGTGCCAGCTCACCGCAGGAACCGCATTTGCCCCAAGAGCAGTACTTC
once	TRBV10-3	TRBJ1-2	TRBD1	CAISGGDSQNYGYTF	TGTGCCATCAGTGGGGGGGACAGCCAGAACTATGGCTACACCTTC
NA	TRBV7-8	TRBJ2-7	NA	CASSLAPRAEQYF	TGTGCCAGCAGCTTAGCGCCGAGGGCCGAGCAGTACTTC
NA	TRBV27	TRBJ2-3	NA	CASRQASADTQYF	TGTGCCAGCAGGCAAGCTAGCGCGGATACGCAGTATTTT
NA	TRBV10-1	TRBJ2-1	NA	CASSDGGNSNEQFF	TGCGCCAGCAGTGATGGGGGCAACTCCAATGAGCAGTTCTTC
once	TRBV6-1	TRBJ2-1	TRBD1	CASSDRTGRPYNEQFF	TGTGCCAGCAGTGACCGGACAGGGAGGCCCTACAATGAGCAGTTCTTC
NA	TRBV5-4	TRBJ2-5	NA	CASSVDPRGSGTQYF	TGTGCCAGCAGCGTGGACCCCAGGGGCTCCGGGACCCAGTACTTC
NA	TRBV2	TRBJ2-4	NA	CASSPLVAKNIQYF	TGTGCCAGCAGCCCCCTCGTAGCCAAAAACATTCAGTACTTC
NA	TRBV19	TRBJ2-1	TRBD2	CASSMTSGIMIGYNEQFF	TGTGCCAGTAGTATGACTAGCGGGATCATGATAGGTTACAATGAGCAGTTCTTC
NA	TRBV6-1	TRBJ2-3	TRBD2	CASSEALLSGGGNTQYF	TGTGCCAGCAGTGAAGCGCTTCTGAGCGGGGGAGGAAATACGCAGTATTTT
NA	TRBV28	TRBJ2-5	NA	CASGNRVVPQETQYF	TGTGCCAGCGGGAACAGGGTGGTCCCTCAAGAGACCCAGTACTTC
NA	TRBV30	TRBJ1-5	TRBD1	CAWSGSIQGANQPQHF	TGTGCCTGGAGTGGATCGATACAGGGGGCTAATCAGCCCCAGCATTTT
NA	TRBV30	TRBJ2-3	NA	CAWSRAGLYTDTQYF	TGTGCCTGGAGTCGGGCGGGACTCTACACAGATACGCAGTATTTT
NA	TRBV18	TRBJ2-2	NA	CASSPRQVNTGELFF	TGTGCCAGCTCACCCCGACAGGTGAACACCGGGGAGCTGTTTTTT
NA	TRBV2	TRBJ1-5	TRBD1	CASRGSPGGIYSNQPQHF	TGTGCCAGCAGAGGTAGCCCAGGGGGGATATATAGCAATCAGCCCCAGCATTTT
NA	TRBV7-2	TRBJ2-7	TRBD1	CASSPTRQGFYEQYF	TGTGCCAGCAGCCCGACCCGACAGGGGTTTTACGAGCAGTACTTC
NA	TRBV5-4	TRBJ1-2	NA	CASSFQGTNYGYTF	TGTGCCAGCAGCTTCCAGGGGACTAACTATGGCTACACCTTC
NA	TRBV2	TRBJ1-1	TRBD1	CASRPGTGGMNTEAFF	TGTGCCAGCAGACCCGGGACAGGGGGCATGAACACTGAAGCTTTCTTT
NA	TRBV5-1	TRBJ2-7	TRBD2	CASSLSGTSVSYEQYF	TGCGCCAGCAGCTTGTCGGGGACTAGCGTCTCCTACGAGCAGTACTTC
NA	TRBV4-1	TRBJ2-3	NA	CASSQVSRGSTDTQYF	TGCGCCAGCAGCCAAGTTTCGCGGGGCAGCACAGATACGCAGTATTTT
NA	TRBV4-1	TRBJ2-1	TRBD2	CASSQGTASGGEQFF	TGCGCCAGCAGCCAAGGGACGGCTAGCGGGGGAGAGCAGTTCTTC
NA	TRBV5-4	TRBJ2-3	TRBD2	CASTSGVFTDTQYF	TGTGCCAGCACTAGCGGGGTATTCACAGATACGCAGTATTTT
NA	TRBV7-2	TRBJ2-7	TRBD2	CASSSLAGGRKYEQYF	TGTGCCAGCAGCTCTTTAGCGGGAGGGCGGAAGTACGAGCAGTACTTC